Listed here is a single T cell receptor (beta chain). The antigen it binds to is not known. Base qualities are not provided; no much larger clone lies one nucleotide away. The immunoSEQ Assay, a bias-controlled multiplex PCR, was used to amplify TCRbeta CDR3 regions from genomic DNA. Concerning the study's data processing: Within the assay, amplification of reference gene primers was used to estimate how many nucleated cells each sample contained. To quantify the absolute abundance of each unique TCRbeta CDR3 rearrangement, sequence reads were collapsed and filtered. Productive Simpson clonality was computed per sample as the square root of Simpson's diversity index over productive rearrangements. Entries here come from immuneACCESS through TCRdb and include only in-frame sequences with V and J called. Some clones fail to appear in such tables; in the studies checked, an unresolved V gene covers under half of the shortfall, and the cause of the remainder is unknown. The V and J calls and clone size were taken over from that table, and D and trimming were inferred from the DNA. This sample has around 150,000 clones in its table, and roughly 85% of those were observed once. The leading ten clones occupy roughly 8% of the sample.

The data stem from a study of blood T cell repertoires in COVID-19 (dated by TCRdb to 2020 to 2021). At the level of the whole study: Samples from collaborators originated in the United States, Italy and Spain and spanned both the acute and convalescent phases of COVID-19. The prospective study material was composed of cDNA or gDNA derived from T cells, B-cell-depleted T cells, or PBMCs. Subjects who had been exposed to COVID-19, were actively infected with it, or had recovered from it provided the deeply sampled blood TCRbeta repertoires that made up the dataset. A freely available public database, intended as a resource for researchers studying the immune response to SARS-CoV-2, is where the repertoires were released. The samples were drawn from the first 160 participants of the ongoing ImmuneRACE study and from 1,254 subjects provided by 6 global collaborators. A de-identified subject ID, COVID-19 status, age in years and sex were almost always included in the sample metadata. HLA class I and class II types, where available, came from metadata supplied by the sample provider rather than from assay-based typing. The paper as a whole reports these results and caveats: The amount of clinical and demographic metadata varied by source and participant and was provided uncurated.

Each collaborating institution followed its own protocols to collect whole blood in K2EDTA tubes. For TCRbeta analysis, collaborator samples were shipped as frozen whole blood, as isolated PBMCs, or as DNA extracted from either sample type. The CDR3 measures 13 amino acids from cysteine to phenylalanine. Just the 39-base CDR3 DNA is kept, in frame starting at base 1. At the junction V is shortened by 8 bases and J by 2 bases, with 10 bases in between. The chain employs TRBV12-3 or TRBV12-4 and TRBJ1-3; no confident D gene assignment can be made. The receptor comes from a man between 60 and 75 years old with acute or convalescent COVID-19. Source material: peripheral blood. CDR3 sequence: CASLMAAGNTIYF. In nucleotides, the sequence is TGTGCCAGCCTTATGGCAGCTGGAAACACCATATATTTT.